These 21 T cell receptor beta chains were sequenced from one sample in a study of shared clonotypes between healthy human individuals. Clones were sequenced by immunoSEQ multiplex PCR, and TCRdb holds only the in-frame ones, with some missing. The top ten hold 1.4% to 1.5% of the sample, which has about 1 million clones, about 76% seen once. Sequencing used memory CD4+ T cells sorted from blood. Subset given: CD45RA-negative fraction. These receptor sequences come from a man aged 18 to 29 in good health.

This CDR3 reads CASSIKQGSAYNSPLHF. The CDR3 nucleotides are TGTGCCAGCAGCATCAAACAGGGGTCGGCTTATAATTCACCCCTCCACTTT. This rearrangement joins TRBV5-6 to TRBJ1-6, with 7 nucleotides matching TRBD1. Germline assignment: CDR1 SGHDT and CDR2 YYEEEE. Losses at the gene ends were 4 bases for V and 4 bases for J; bases not matched to a gene: 11. The CDR3 length is 17 residues. Looking up the rest from reference TRBV5-6 and TRBJ1-6 gives the full variable domain: DAGVTQSPTHLIKTRGQQVTLRCSPKSGHDTVSWYQQALGQGPQFIFQYYEEEERQRGNFPDRFSGHQFPNYSSELNVNALLLGDSALYLCASSIKQGSAYNSPLHFGNGTRLTVT.

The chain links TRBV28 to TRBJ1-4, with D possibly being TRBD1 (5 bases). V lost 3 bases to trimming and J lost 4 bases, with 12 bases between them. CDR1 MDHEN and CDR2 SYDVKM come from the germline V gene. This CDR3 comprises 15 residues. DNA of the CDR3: TGTGCCAGCAGTTTCACAGGATCCCTTAATGAAAAACTGTTTTTT. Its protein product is CASSFTGSLNEKLFF.

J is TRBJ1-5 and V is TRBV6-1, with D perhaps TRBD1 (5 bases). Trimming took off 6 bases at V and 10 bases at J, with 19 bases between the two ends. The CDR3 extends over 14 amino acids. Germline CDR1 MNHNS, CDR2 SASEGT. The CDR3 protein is CASRTTEGVFPQHF. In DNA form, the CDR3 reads TGTGCCAGCAGGACGACAGAGGGTGTTTTTCCCCAGCATTTT.

The CDR3 here is CASSPRSGAGLKRLGPYEQYF. CDR3 DNA: TGTGCCAGCAGCCCCCGCTCTGGAGCGGGGTTGAAGCGCCTGGGCCCTTACGAGCAGTACTTC. This chain connects TRBV21-1 to TRBJ2-7; TRBD2 is the table's D call and was not checked against the DNA. TRBV21-1 is a pseudogene. The CDR3 is 21 amino acids.

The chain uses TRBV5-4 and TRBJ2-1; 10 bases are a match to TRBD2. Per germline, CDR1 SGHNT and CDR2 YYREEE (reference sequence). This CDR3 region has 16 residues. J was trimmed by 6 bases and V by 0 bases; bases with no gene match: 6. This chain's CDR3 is CASSLVAAGGRNEQFF. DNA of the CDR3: TGTGCCAGCAGCTTGGTTGCAGCGGGGGGGCGCAATGAGCAGTTCTTC.

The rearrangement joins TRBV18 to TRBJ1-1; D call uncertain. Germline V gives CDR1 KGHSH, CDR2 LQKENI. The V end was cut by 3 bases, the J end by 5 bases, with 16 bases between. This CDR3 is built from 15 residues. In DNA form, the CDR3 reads TGTGCCAGCTCACCTAGGATCTCCCCGGGGACTGAAGCTTTCTTT. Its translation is CASSPRISPGTEAFF.

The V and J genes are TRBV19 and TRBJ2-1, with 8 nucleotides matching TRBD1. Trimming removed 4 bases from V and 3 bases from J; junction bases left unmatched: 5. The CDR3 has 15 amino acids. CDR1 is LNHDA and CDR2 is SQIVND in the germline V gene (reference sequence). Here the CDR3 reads CASSSKGQGYNEQFF. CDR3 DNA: TGTGCCAGTAGTAGTAAAGGACAGGGCTACAATGAGCAGTTCTTC.

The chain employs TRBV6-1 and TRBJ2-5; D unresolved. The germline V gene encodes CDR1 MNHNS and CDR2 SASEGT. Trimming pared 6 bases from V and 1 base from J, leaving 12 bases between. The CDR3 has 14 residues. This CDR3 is CASRVLSIQETQYF. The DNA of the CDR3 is TGTGCCAGCAGGGTCCTGTCTATCCAAGAGACCCAGTACTTC.

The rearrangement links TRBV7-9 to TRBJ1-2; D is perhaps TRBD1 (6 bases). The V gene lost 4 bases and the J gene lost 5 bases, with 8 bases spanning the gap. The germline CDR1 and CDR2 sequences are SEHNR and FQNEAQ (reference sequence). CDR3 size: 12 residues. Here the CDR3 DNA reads TGTGCCAGCAGCTACAGGGTTTATGGCTACACCTTC. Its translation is CASSYRVYGYTF.

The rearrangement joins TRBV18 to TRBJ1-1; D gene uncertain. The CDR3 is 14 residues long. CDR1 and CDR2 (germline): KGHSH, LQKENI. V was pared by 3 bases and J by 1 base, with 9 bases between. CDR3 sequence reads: CASSPRQKNTEAFF. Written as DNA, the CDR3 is TGTGCCAGCTCACCGAGGCAGAAGAACACTGAAGCTTTCTTT.

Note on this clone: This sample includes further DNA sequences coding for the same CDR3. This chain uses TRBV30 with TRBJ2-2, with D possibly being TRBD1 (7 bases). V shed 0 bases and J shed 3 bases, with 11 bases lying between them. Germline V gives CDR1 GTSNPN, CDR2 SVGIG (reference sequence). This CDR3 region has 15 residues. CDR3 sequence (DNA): TGTGCCTGGAGTGTACGCAGGGGGGACACCGGGGAGCTGTTTTTT. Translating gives CAWSVRRGDTGELFF.

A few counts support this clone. CDR3: CASTALSWGQLYQETQYF. CDR3 bases: TGTGCCAGCACCGCCCTATCTTGGGGCCAATTATACCAAGAGACCCAGTACTTC. The chain has TRBV28 and TRBJ2-5; tentatively, D is TRBD1 (5 bases). Germline loops: CDR1 MDHEN, CDR2 SYDVKM. The CDR3 loop spans 18 amino acids. Trimming left V 7 bases short and J 0 bases short, with 24 bases between.

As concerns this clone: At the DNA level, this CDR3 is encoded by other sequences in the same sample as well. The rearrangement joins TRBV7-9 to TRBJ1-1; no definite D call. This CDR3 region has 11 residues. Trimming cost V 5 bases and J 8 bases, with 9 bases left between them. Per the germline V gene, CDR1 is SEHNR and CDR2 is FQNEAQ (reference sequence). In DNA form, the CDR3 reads TGTGCCAGCAGCCCCCTAACCGAAGCTTTCTTT. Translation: CASSPLTEAFF.

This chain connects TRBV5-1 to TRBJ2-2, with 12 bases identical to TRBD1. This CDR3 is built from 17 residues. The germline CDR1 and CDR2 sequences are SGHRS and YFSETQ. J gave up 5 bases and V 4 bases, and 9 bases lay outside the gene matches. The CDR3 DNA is TGCGCCAGCAGCCGGGGACAGGGGGCAACTGGAACCGGGGAGCTGTTTTTT. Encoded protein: CASSRGQGATGTGELFF.

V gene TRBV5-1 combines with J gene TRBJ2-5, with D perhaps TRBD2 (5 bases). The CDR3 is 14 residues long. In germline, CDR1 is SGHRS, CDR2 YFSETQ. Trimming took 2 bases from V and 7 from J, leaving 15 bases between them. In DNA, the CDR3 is TGCGCCAGCAGCTTAAGTGTCGAGGCGGGGACCCAGTACTTC. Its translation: CASSLSVEAGTQYF.

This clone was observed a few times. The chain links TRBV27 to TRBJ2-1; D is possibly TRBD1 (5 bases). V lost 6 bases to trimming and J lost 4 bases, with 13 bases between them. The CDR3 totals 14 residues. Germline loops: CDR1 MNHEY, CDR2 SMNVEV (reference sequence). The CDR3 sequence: CASRFDSLYNEQFF. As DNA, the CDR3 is TGTGCCAGCAGATTTGACAGCCTATACAATGAGCAGTTCTTC.

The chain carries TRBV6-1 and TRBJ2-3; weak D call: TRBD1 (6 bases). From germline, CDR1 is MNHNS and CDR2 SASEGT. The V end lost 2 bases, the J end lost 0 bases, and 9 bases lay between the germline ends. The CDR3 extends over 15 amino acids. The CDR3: CASSERTASTDTQYF. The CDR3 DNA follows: TGTGCCAGCAGTGAAAGGACAGCTAGCACAGATACGCAGTATTTT.

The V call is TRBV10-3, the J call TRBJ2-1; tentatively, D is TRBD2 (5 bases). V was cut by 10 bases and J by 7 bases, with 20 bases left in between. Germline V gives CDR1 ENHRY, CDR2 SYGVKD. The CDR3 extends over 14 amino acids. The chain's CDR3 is CATRGWGDGNEQFF. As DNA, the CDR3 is TGTGCCACCCGCGGTTGGGGAGATGGGAATGAGCAGTTCTTC.

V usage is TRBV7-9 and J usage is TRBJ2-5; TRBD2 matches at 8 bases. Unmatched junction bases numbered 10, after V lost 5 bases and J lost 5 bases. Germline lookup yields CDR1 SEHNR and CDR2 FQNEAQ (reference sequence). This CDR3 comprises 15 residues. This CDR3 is CASSVNGLASETQYF. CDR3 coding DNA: TGTGCCAGCAGCGTTAATGGACTAGCATCGGAGACCCAGTACTTC.

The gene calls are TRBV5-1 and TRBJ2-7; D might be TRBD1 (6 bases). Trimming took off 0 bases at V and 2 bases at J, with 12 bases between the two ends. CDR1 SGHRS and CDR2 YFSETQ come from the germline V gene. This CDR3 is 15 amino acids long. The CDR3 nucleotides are TGCGCCAGCAGCTTGGATCCCGGACAGACCTACGAGCAGTACTTC. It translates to CASSLDPGQTYEQYF.

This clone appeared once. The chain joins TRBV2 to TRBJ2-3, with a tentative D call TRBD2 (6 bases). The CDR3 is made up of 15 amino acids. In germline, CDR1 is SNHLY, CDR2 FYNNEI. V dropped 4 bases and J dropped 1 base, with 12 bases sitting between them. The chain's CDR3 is CASSVWRGGTDTQYF. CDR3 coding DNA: TGTGCCAGCAGTGTCTGGCGGGGAGGCACAGATACGCAGTATTTT.